These T cell receptor beta chains were read from a single sample in a study of preoperative IRX-2 immunotherapy in early breast cancer. Sequencing was performed with immunoSEQ multiplex PCR; in TCRdb, only in-frame clones are kept and a portion is missing. The repertoire consists of thousands of clones, with around 75% occurring once and the leading ten covering about 8.2%. This specimen was tumor tissue, taken after IRX-2 immunotherapy. These TCRs come from a human donor with breast cancer. CDR3s include the opening cysteine and the closing phenylalanine or tryptophan.

j_call: TRBJ2-5
v_call: TRBV30
cdr3_aa: CAWNLGVGETQYF

j_call: TRBJ2-2
v_call: TRBV25-1
cdr3_aa: CASRPRDRELTGELFF

j_call: TRBJ1-1
v_call: TRBV6-8
cdr3_aa: CASSYRQNTEAFF

j_call: TRBJ2-1
v_call: TRBV5-1
cdr3_aa: CASSSRALGRDEQFF

j_call: TRBJ1-1
v_call: TRBV19
cdr3_aa: CASSMGRSEMNTEAFF

j_call: TRBJ2-3
v_call: TRBV19
cdr3_aa: CASQEGSTDTQYF

j_call: TRBJ2-6
v_call: TRBV6-8
cdr3_aa: CASSWQGYSGANVLTF

j_call: TRBJ2-5
v_call: TRBV23-1
cdr3_aa: CASSSVPQETQYF

j_call: TRBJ2-3
v_call: TRBV29-1
cdr3_aa: CSVGAGGTDTQYF

j_call: TRBJ2-3
v_call: TRBV6-8
cdr3_aa: CASSYGDLASDTQYF

j_call: TRBJ2-5
v_call: TRBV6-8
cdr3_aa: CASSPDRQGLQKTQYF

j_call: TRBJ2-5
v_call: TRBV14
cdr3_aa: CASSPHTATGRGQETQYF